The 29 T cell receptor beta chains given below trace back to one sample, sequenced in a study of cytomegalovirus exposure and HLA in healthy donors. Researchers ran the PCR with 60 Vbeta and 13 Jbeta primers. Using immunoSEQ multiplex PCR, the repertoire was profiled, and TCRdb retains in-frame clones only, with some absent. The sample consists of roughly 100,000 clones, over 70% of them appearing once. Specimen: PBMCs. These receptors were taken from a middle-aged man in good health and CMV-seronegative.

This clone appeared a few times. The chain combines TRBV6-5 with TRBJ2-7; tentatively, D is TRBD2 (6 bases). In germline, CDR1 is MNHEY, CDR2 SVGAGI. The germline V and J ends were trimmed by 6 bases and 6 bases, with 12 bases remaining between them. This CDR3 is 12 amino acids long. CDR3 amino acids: CASRTSGGEQYF. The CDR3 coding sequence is TGTGCCAGCAGAACATCCGGGGGCGAGCAGTACTTC.

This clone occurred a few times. In nucleotides, the CDR3 is TGTGCCAGCAGTCCAGATAGCGGGAGCCACGATGAGCAGTTCTTC. Translation gives CASSPDSGSHDEQFF. The chain recombines TRBV27 with TRBJ2-1; 9 nucleotides line up with TRBD2. Germline CDR1 reads MNHEY; CDR2 reads SMNVEV (reference sequence). The CDR3 has 15 residues. V lost 5 bases and J lost 8; bases outside the gene matches: 10.

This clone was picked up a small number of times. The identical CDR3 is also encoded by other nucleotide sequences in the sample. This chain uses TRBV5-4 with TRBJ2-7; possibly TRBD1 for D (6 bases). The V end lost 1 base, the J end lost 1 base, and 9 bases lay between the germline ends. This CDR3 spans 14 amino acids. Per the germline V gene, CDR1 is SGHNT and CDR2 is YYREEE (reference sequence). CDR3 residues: CASSLLGASYEQYF. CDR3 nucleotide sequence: TGTGCCAGCAGCTTGTTGGGGGCGTCCTACGAGCAGTACTTC.

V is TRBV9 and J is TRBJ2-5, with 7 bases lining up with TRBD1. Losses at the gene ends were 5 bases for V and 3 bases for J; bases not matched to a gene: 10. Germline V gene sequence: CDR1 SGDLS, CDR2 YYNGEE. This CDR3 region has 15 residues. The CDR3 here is CASSYRQGVEETQYF. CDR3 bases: TGTGCCAGCAGTTATCGACAGGGAGTGGAAGAGACCCAGTACTTC.

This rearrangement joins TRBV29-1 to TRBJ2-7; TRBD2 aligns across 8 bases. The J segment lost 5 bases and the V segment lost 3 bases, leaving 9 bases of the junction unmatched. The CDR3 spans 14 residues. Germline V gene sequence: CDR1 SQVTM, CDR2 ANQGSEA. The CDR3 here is CSVEPSGSSDEQYF. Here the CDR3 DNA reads TGCAGCGTTGAGCCCAGCGGGAGCTCGGACGAGCAGTACTTC.

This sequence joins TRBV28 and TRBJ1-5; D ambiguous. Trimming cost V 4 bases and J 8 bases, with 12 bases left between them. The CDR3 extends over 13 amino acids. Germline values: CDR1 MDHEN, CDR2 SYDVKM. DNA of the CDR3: TGTGCCAGCAGTTGGTACTCCATAGAGCCCCAGCATTTT. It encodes CASSWYSIEPQHF.

The CDR3 nucleotides read TGTGCCAGTAGGCTAGCGGGAGGGGATACGCAGTATTTT. Translation gives CASRLAGGDTQYF. The chain is built from TRBV19 and TRBJ2-3; TRBD2 agrees at 12 bases. Germline trimming cut 6 bases from V and 6 bases from J; bases unmatched to any gene: 1. The CDR3 extends over 13 amino acids. Germline CDR1 LNHDA, CDR2 SQIVND (reference sequence).

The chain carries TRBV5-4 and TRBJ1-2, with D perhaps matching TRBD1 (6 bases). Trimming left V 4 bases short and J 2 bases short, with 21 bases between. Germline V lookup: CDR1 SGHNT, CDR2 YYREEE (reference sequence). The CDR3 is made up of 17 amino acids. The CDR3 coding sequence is TGTGCCAGCAGCCCTTTATCTACAGGGTTTCGCAACTATGGCTACACCTTC. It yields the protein CASSPLSTGFRNYGYTF.

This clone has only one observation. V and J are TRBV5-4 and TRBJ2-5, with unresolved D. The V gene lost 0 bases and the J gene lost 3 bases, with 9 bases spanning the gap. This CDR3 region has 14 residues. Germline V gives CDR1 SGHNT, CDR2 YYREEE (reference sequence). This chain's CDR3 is CASSLVGPEETQYF. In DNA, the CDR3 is TGTGCCAGCAGCTTGGTGGGCCCCGAAGAGACCCAGTACTTC.

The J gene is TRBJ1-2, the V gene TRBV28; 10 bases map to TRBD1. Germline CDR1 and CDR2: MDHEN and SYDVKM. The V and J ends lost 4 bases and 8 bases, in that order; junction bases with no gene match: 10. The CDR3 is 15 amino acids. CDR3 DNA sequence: TGTGCCAGCAGTTCGACAGGGGGCCGGTCCCCGGGCTACACCTTC. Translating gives CASSSTGGRSPGYTF.

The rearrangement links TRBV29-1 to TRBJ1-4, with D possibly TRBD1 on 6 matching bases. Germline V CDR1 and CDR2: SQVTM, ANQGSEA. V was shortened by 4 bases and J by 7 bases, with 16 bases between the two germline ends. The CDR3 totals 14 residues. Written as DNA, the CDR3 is TGCAGCGTTGGGGGGGGCAGGGAAGGTGAAAAACTGTTTTTT. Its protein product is CSVGGGREGEKLFF.

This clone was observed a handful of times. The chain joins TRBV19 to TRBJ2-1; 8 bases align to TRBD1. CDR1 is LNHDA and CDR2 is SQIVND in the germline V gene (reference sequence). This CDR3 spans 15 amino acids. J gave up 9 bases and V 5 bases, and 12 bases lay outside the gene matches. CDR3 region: CASSLWTGPNAEQFF. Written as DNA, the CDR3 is TGTGCCAGTAGTCTGTGGACAGGGCCCAACGCTGAGCAGTTCTTC. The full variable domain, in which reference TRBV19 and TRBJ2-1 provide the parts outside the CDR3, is DGGITQSPKYLFRKEGQNVTLSCEQNLNHDAMYWYRQDPGQGLRLIYYSQIVNDFQKGDIAEGYSVSREKKESFPLTVTSAQKNPTAFYLCASSLWTGPNAEQFFGPGTRLTVL.

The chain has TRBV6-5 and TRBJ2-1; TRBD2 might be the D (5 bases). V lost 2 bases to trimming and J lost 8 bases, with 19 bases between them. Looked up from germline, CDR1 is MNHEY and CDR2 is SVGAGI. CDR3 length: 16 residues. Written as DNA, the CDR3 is TGTGCCAGCAGTTACGAGGGAATGGTATCTACTGATGAGCAGTTCTTC. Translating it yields CASSYEGMVSTDEQFF.

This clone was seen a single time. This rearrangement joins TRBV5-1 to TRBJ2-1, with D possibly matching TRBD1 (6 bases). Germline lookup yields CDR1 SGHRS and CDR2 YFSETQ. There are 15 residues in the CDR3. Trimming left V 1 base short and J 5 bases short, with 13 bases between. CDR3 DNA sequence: TGCGCCAGCAGCTTGAGCAGGGGCGAGGACAATGAGCAGTTCTTC. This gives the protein CASSLSRGEDNEQFF. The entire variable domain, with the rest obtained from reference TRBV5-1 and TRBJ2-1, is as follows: KAGVTQTPRYLIKTRGQQVTLSCSPISGHRSVSWYQQTPGQGLQFLFEYFSETQRNKGNFPGRFSGRQFSNSRSEMNVSTLELGDSALYLCASSLSRGEDNEQFFGPGTRLTVL.

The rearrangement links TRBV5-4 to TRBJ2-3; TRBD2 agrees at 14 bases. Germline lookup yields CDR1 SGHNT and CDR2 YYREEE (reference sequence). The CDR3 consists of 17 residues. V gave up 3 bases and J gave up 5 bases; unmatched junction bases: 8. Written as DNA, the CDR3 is TGTGCCAGCAGCTCCCAGACTAGCGGGGGGGCTAGAGATACGCAGTATTTT. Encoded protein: CASSSQTSGGARDTQYF.

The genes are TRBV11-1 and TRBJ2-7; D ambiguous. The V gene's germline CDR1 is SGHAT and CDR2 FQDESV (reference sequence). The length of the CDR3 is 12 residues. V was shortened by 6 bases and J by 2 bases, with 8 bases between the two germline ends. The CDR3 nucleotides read TGTGCCAGCAGTCGCACAGCCTACGAGCAGTACTTC. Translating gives CASSRTAYEQYF.

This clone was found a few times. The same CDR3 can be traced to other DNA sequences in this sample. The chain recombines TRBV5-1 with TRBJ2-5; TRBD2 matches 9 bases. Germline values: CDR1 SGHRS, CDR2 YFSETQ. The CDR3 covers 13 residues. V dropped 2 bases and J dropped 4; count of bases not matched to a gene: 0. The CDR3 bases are TGCGCCAGCAGCTTTAGCGGGGGAGAGACCCAGTACTTC. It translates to CASSFSGGETQYF.

CDR3 bases: TGTGCCAGCAGACATGACAGGGGGCTAACAGATACGCAGTATTTT. The encoded protein is CASRHDRGLTDTQYF. The rearrangement links TRBV2 to TRBJ2-3, with 10 bases that match TRBD1. Germline V gene sequence: CDR1 SNHLY, CDR2 FYNNEI. The CDR3 is 15 amino acids. The J segment lost 3 bases and the V segment lost 6 bases, leaving 6 bases of the junction unmatched.

CDR3 sequence reads: CASTPQIRDFPYEQYF. CDR3 nucleotides: TGTGCCAGCACCCCCCAGATCCGGGATTTCCCTTACGAGCAGTACTTC. The gene calls are TRBV7-2 and TRBJ2-7; D is possibly TRBD2 (5 bases). Germline CDR1 is SGHTA and CDR2 is FQGNSA. The V end was cut by 7 bases, the J end by 4 bases, with 23 bases between. The CDR3 runs 16 residues.

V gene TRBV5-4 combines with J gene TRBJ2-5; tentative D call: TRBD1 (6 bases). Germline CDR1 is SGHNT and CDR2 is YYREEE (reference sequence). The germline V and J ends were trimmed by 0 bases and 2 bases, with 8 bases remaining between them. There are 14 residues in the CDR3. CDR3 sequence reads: CASSLDRAQETQYF. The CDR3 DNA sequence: TGTGCCAGCAGCTTGGACAGGGCGCAAGAGACCCAGTACTTC.

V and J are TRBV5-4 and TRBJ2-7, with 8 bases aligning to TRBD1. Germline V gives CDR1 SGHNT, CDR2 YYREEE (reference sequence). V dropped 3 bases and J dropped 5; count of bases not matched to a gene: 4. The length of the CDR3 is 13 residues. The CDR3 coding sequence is TGTGCCAGCAGCTCGACAGGGGACCACGAGCAGTACTTC. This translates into CASSSTGDHEQYF.

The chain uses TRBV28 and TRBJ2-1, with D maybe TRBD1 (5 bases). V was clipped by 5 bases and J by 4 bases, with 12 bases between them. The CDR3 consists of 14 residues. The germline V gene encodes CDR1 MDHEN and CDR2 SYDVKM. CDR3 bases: TGTGCCAGCAGTCCACACGACAGATACAATGAGCAGTTCTTC. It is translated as CASSPHDRYNEQFF.

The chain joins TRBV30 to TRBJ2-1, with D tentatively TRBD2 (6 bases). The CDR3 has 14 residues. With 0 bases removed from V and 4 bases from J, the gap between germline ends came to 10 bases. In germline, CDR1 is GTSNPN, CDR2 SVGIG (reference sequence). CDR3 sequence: CAWSVQEGYNEQFF. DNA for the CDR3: TGTGCCTGGAGTGTACAGGAGGGTTACAATGAGCAGTTCTTC.

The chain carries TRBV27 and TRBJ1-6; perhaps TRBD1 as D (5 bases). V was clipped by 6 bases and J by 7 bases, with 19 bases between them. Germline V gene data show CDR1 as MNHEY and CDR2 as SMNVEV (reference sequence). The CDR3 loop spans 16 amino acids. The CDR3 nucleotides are TGTGCCAGCAGAACACCCGGCGGGGGACGGAATTCACCCCTCCACTTT. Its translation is CASRTPGGGRNSPLHF.

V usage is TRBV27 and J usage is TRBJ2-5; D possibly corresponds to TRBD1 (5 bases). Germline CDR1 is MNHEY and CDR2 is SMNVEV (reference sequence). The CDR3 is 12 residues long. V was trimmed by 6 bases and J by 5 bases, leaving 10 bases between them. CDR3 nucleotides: TGTGCCAGCAGCCAAGGGGCGGAGACCCAGTACTTC. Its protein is CASSQGAETQYF.

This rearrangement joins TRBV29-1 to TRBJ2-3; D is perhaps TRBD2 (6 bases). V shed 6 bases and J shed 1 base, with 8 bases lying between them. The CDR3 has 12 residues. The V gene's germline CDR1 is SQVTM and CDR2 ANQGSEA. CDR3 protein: CSVGGGTDTQYF. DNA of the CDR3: TGCAGCGTCGGGGGTGGCACAGATACGCAGTATTTT.

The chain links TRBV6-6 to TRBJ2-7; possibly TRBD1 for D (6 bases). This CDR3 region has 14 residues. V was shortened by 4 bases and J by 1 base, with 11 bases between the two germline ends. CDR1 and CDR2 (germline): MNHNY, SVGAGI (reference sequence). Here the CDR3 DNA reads TGTGCCAGCAGTTCCGGGACACCTTCCTACGAGCAGTACTTC. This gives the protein CASSSGTPSYEQYF.

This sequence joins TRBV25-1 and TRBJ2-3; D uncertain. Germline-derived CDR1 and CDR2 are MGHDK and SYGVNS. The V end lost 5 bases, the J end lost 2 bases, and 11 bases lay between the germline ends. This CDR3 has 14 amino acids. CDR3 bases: TGTGCCAGCAGTCCTACCGGGTCCACAGATACGCAGTATTTT. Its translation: CASSPTGSTDTQYF. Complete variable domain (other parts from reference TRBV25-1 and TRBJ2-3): EADIYQTPRYLVIGTGKKITLECSQTMGHDKMYWYQQDPGMELHLIHYSYGVNSTEKGDLSSESTVSRIRTEHFPLTLESARPSHTSQYLCASSPTGSTDTQYFGPGTRLTVL.

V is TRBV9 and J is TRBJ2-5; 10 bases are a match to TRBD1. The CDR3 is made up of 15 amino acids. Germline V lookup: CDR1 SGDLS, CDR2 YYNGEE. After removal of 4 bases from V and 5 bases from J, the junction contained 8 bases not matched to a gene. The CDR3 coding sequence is TGTGCCAGCAGCTCGAGGGAGGGACAGGGGGAGACCCAGTACTTC. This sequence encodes CASSSREGQGETQYF.